The clone carrying this T cell receptor beta chain was counted a few times. Its antigen remains unidentified. These data come from a study of molecular identifiers for immune sequencing clone quantification. General study points: Clones with over 20 RNA copies captured over 98% of effector molecules but under 1% of naive ones. Sharing of a barcode by identical TCR molecules could cause highly expanded clone sizes to be underestimated.

This CDR3 comprises 16 residues. Generation of bulk TCR libraries relied on previously described methods and listed TCR primers. TCRdb re-called the PCR reads through MiXCR, storing one row per CDR3 protein. Of some 320,000 distinct CDR3 sequences in the sample, around a fifth are singletons; the top ten hold over 0.7%. This sequence originates from a human donor in good health. Some libraries in this study had Jurkat cell RNA spiked in. The chain is built from TRBV21-1 and TRBJ2-7; no check of the table's D call, TRBD2, against the DNA was made. TRBV21-1 is given as a pseudogene. The sequenced sample consisted of naive CD8+ T cells from blood, with Jurkat cell RNA spiked in. Subset of the sample: FACS-sorted CD8+CD4-CCR7+CD45RA+ naive T cells. CDR3 bases: TGTGCCAGCAGCAAAGAGAGGACAGCAGGAGATTACGAGCAGTACTTC. Translation: CASSKERTAGDYEQYF.